The rows below give T cell receptor beta chains drawn from one sample of a study of blood T cell repertoires in COVID-19. The repertoire was sequenced with immunoSEQ multiplex PCR; TCRdb's copy has only in-frame clones and lacks some. The sample has 300,000 to 500,000 clones, around nine tenths seen once. Input material: PBMCs or T cells enriched from blood (not recorded which). The receptors were gathered from a woman younger than 45 with acute COVID-19. Both conserved end residues are part of each CDR3. A D gene is named only where the DNA matches it firmly. The size field is filled for only some rows; it gives once, few, many or a size class.

CDR3 protein: CAWGLQGIYGYTF; CDR3 DNA: TGTGCCTGGGGGCTGCAGGGGATCTATGGCTACACCTTC; CDR3 length: 13; V gene: TRBV30; clone size: NA; D gene: NA; J gene: TRBJ1-2
CDR3 protein: CATSRGTGARDTEAFF; CDR3 DNA: TGTGCCACCAGCAGAGGTACAGGGGCGCGGGACACTGAAGCTTTCTTT; CDR3 length: 16; V gene: TRBV15; clone size: NA; D gene: TRBD1; J gene: TRBJ1-1
CDR3 protein: CASSTLTGGDADTQYF; CDR3 DNA: TGTGCCAGCAGTACCCTGACAGGGGGCGACGCAGATACGCAGTATTTT; CDR3 length: 16; V gene: TRBV28; clone size: NA; D gene: TRBD1; J gene: TRBJ2-3
CDR3 protein: CATSDSHLSGANVLTF; CDR3 DNA: TGTGCCACCAGTGACAGTCACCTCTCTGGGGCCAACGTCCTGACTTTC; CDR3 length: 16; V gene: TRBV24-1; clone size: NA; D gene: NA; J gene: TRBJ2-6
CDR3 protein: CASSVGDFPYEQYF; CDR3 DNA: TGTGCCAGCAGCGTCGGGGACTTTCCTTACGAGCAGTACTTC; CDR3 length: 14; V gene: TRBV9; clone size: NA; D gene: NA; J gene: TRBJ2-7
CDR3 protein: CASSPQVHSNQPQHF; CDR3 DNA: TGTGCCAGCAGCCCCCAGGTCCATAGCAATCAGCCCCAGCATTTT; CDR3 length: 15; V gene: TRBV7-2; clone size: NA; D gene: NA; J gene: TRBJ1-5
CDR3 protein: CASTPGGETQYF; CDR3 DNA: TGTGCCAGCACCCCGGGAGGAGAGACCCAGTACTTC; CDR3 length: 12; V gene: TRBV6-5; clone size: NA; D gene: TRBD2; J gene: TRBJ2-5
CDR3 protein: CASSQDRNPLYEQYF; CDR3 DNA: TGTGCCAGCAGCCAGGACAGGAACCCTCTCTACGAGCAGTACTTC; CDR3 length: 15; V gene: TRBV2; clone size: NA; D gene: TRBD1; J gene: TRBJ2-7
CDR3 protein: CASSGRDRGTEAFF; CDR3 DNA: TGTGCCAGCAGCGGCCGGGACAGGGGCACTGAAGCTTTCTTT; CDR3 length: 14; V gene: TRBV9; clone size: NA; D gene: TRBD1; J gene: TRBJ1-1
CDR3 protein: CASSPLGQRETQYF; CDR3 DNA: TGTGCCAGCAGCCCGCTAGGACAGAGAGAGACCCAGTACTTC; CDR3 length: 14; V gene: TRBV7-9; clone size: NA; D gene: NA; J gene: TRBJ2-5
CDR3 protein: CASGGALGTEAFF; CDR3 DNA: TGTGCCAGCGGGGGGGCCCTGGGCACTGAAGCTTTCTTT; CDR3 length: 13; V gene: TRBV25-1; clone size: once; D gene: NA; J gene: TRBJ1-1
CDR3 protein: CASSSRGGYEQYF; CDR3 DNA: TGTGCCAGCAGTTCCCGCGGGGGCTACGAGCAGTACTTC; CDR3 length: 13; V gene: TRBV2; clone size: NA; D gene: TRBD2; J gene: TRBJ2-7
CDR3 protein: CASRAGGMDEQFF; CDR3 DNA: TGTGCCAGCAGGGCGGGGGGTATGGATGAGCAGTTCTTC; CDR3 length: 13; V gene: TRBV6-5; clone size: once; D gene: TRBD2; J gene: TRBJ2-1
CDR3 protein: CAWSWVAGEAFF; CDR3 DNA: TGTGCCTGGAGTTGGGTCGCAGGTGAAGCTTTCTTT; CDR3 length: 12; V gene: TRBV30; clone size: NA; D gene: NA; J gene: TRBJ1-1
CDR3 protein: CAWSSGRGTDTQYF; CDR3 DNA: TGTGCCTGGAGCAGCGGGCGAGGGACAGATACGCAGTATTTT; CDR3 length: 14; V gene: TRBV30; clone size: NA; D gene: NA; J gene: TRBJ2-3
CDR3 protein: CATSDLDRGVGGQFF; CDR3 DNA: TGTGCCACCAGTGATTTGGACAGGGGGGTAGGTGGGCAGTTCTTC; CDR3 length: 15; V gene: TRBV24-1; clone size: few; D gene: TRBD1; J gene: TRBJ2-1
CDR3 protein: CATSDTISLEQYF; CDR3 DNA: TGTGCCACCAGTGACACTATAAGCCTCGAGCAGTACTTC; CDR3 length: 13; V gene: TRBV24-1; clone size: NA; D gene: NA; J gene: TRBJ2-7
CDR3 protein: CASSSTLNTEAFF; CDR3 DNA: TGTGCCAGCAGCTCGACATTGAACACTGAAGCTTTCTTT; CDR3 length: 13; V gene: TRBV7-7; clone size: once; D gene: NA; J gene: TRBJ1-1